The 22 T cell receptor beta chains reported below all come from one sample, sequenced in a study of T cells in Graves' hyperthyroidism and ophthalmopathy. Template material for amplifying TCR beta CDR3 regions consisted of RNA transcripts. The HTBI primer set drove a first-round RT-PCR of the TCR CDR3. TCRdb re-analysed the multiplex PCR reads in MiXCR, keeping a single row per CDR3 protein. The table shows more than 250,000 distinct CDR3 sequences, with 15% occurring only once. Input material: blood. Source of these receptors: a woman aged 45-65 years with Graves' hyperthyroidism that later progressed to Graves' ophthalmopathy.

This clonotype was seen at least ten times. The rearrangement links TRBV15 to TRBJ2-1, with 7 positions matching TRBD1. Germline V gives CDR1 LNHNV, CDR2 YYDKDF (reference sequence). CDR3 length: 13 amino acids. The V gene end was trimmed by 8 bases and the J gene end by 8 bases; junction bases not matched to a gene: 9. The CDR3 spells CATSGGRLDEQFF. The CDR3 coding sequence is TGTGCCACCTCAGGGGGTCGGTTGGATGAGCAGTTCTTC.

At least ten counts were recorded for this clonotype. The gene calls are TRBV28 and TRBJ2-1, with 8 bases aligning to TRBD2. CDR1 and CDR2 from the germline V gene are MDHEN and SYDVKM. V shed 4 bases, J shed 0 bases, and the junction held 5 bases outside the gene matches. The length of the CDR3 is 16 residues. The CDR3 coding sequence is TGTGCCAGCAGTTCATCCAGCGGGAGCTCCTACAATGAGCAGTTCTTC. Residues: CASSSSSGSSYNEQFF.

This clonotype was counted between two and nine times. The chain uses TRBV20-1 and TRBJ1-4, with D perhaps matching TRBD1 (6 bases). Germline V gives CDR1 DFQATT, CDR2 SNEGSKA (reference sequence). Trimming took off 5 bases at V and 4 bases at J, with 11 bases between the two ends. The CDR3 sequence is 13 residues long. This CDR3 is CSAQTGYNEKLFF. CDR3 bases: TGCAGTGCTCAGACAGGATATAATGAAAAACTGTTTTTT.

The chain couples TRBV6-5 to TRBJ1-1; D is undetermined. This CDR3 has 14 amino acids. Germline-derived CDR1 and CDR2 are MNHEY and SVGAGI. Trimming left V 2 bases short and J 2 bases short, with 9 bases between. CDR3 nucleotides: TGTGCCAGCAGTTACGTCGATTCAAACACTGAAGCTTTCTTT. Translated, it gives CASSYVDSNTEAFF.

This clonotype was observed many times. The chain links TRBV20-1 to TRBJ2-7; tentatively, D is TRBD2 (5 bases). V lost 3 bases to trimming and J lost 6 bases, with 18 bases between them. CDR1 and CDR2 from the germline V gene are DFQATT and SNEGSKA (reference sequence). The CDR3 has 14 residues. CDR3 DNA sequence: TGCAGTGCTAGGACGGGGATTGGGTTAACCGAGCAGTACTTC. Translated, it gives CSARTGIGLTEQYF.

Many counts were recorded for this clonotype. V usage is TRBV28 and J usage is TRBJ2-1; no clear D. Germline lookup yields CDR1 MDHEN and CDR2 SYDVKM. Trimming removed 5 bases from V and 0 bases from J, with 14 bases in between. The CDR3 length is 16 residues. CDR3 nucleotides: TGTGCCAGCAGTCCCAAACCCCCGGGCTCCTACAATGAGCAGTTCTTC. Translating it yields CASSPKPPGSYNEQFF.

This clonotype was recorded at least ten times. The genes are TRBV28 and TRBJ2-3; D is unresolved. The CDR3 has 12 residues. V dropped 5 bases and J dropped 3 bases, with 6 bases sitting between them. Germline-derived CDR1 and CDR2 are MDHEN and SYDVKM. The CDR3 bases are TGTGCCAGCAGTCTAATAACAGATACGCAGTATTTT. It yields the protein CASSLITDTQYF.

There are many counts of this clonotype. The gene calls are TRBV20-1 and TRBJ2-7; D is perhaps TRBD1 (6 bases). Trimming took 3 bases from V and 4 from J, leaving 13 bases between them. Per the germline V gene, CDR1 is DFQATT and CDR2 is SNEGSKA (reference sequence). This CDR3 has 13 amino acids. The CDR3 sequence is CSARAGAIYEQYF. CDR3 DNA: TGCAGTGCTAGGGCAGGGGCCATATACGAGCAGTACTTC.

This clonotype was found many times. The CDR3 loop reads CASSLGGLVPRIYEQYF. CDR3 DNA sequence: TGTGCCAGCAGCTTAGGCGGACTAGTCCCACGGATCTACGAGCAGTACTTC. The rearrangement links TRBV11-2 to TRBJ2-7; 7 bases map to TRBD2. Germline V gene sequence: CDR1 SGHAT, CDR2 FQNNGV. The CDR3 loop spans 17 amino acids. Unmatched junction bases numbered 12, after V lost 1 base and J lost 3 bases.

This clonotype has just one count. V usage is TRBV5-6 and J usage is TRBJ2-2; D is possibly TRBD1 (6 bases). The CDR3 consists of 15 residues. Trimming cost V 2 bases and J 4 bases, with 12 bases left between them. Germline V lookup: CDR1 SGHDT, CDR2 YYEEEE. The CDR3 DNA follows: TGTGCCAGCAGCTTAATGGGCAGGGGCACCGGGGAGCTGTTTTTT. This codes for CASSLMGRGTGELFF.

This clonotype has a count of ten or more. The rearrangement uses TRBV28 and TRBJ1-5, with 7 nucleotides matching TRBD1. The germline gives CDR1 MDHEN, CDR2 SYDVKM. V was clipped by 6 bases and J by 9 bases; unmatched bases: 11. This CDR3 comprises 14 residues. CDR3: CASSRVGGPLPQHF. In nucleotides, the CDR3 is TGTGCCAGCAGCCGGGTAGGGGGCCCGCTGCCCCAGCATTTT. Full variable domain (outside the CDR3, taken from reference TRBV28 and TRBJ1-5): DVKVTQSSRYLVKRTGEKVFLECVQDMDHENMFWYRQDPGLGLRLIYFSYDVKMKEKGDIPEGYSVSREKKERFSLILESASTNQTSMYLCASSRVGGPLPQHFGDGTRLSIL.

Of note for this clonotype: The junction departs from germline at one end; a sequencing error may be responsible. This sequence joins TRBV14 and TRBJ1-1; D gene ambiguous. CDR1 and CDR2 (germline): SGHDN, FVKESK. The CDR3 runs 12 residues. The CDR3, as DNA: TGTGCCAGCAGCCAAGTGAACGCTGAAGCTTTCTTT. Translation: CASSQVNAEAFF.

This clonotype was detected many times. The chain is built from TRBV6-6 and TRBJ2-5; the D gene is possibly TRBD1 (6 bases). The V end was cut by 0 bases, the J end by 1 base, with 18 bases between. This CDR3 is 18 amino acids long. Germline CDR1 and CDR2: MNHNY and SVGAGI (reference sequence). In nucleotides, the CDR3 is TGTGCCAGCAGTTACTCCCTCCCGGGTGGCAGGGGCCAAGAGACCCAGTACTTC. Translating gives CASSYSLPGGRGQETQYF.

The chain uses TRBV4-1 and TRBJ2-1; 7 bases are a match to TRBD1. Germline loops: CDR1 MGHRA, CDR2 YSYEKL. Losses at the gene ends were 3 bases for V and 10 bases for J; bases not matched to a gene: 9. The CDR3 totals 14 residues. CDR3 loop: CASSQPPPGQEQFF. The CDR3 DNA sequence: TGCGCCAGCAGCCAGCCCCCTCCGGGACAGGAGCAGTTCTTC.

A note on this clonotype: An end of the junction differs from the germline gene, which may be a read error. The J gene is TRBJ2-7, the V gene TRBV10-3; 8 positions match TRBD2. From germline, CDR1 is ENHRY and CDR2 SYGVKD. This CDR3 region has 15 residues. The CDR3 region has the DNA TGTGCCATCAGCGAGTCGACAGCGGGAGATGACGAGCAGTACTTC. Translated: CAISESTAGDDEQYF.

This sequence joins TRBV4-1 and TRBJ2-7, with 9 nucleotides matching TRBD2. The CDR3 extends over 15 amino acids. Germline V gene lookup returns CDR1 MGHRA and CDR2 YSYEKL. The J segment lost 2 bases and the V segment lost 1 base, leaving 3 bases of the junction unmatched. CDR3 sequence reads: CASSQVEREAYEQYF. The CDR3 DNA follows: TGCGCCAGCAGCCAAGTGGAGCGGGAGGCCTACGAGCAGTACTTC.

This clonotype has a count of ten or more. The chain is built from TRBV11-2 and TRBJ2-1, with D unresolved. With 5 bases removed from V and 4 bases from J, the gap between germline ends came to 18 bases. CDR1 is SGHAT, CDR2 FQNNGV, per germline. This CDR3 has 16 residues. The CDR3 region has the DNA TGTGCCAGCAGCCCTTTCGAGAGCCCTACATACAATGAGCAGTTCTTC. It translates to CASSPFESPTYNEQFF.

This clonotype occurred many times. The chain couples TRBV6-1 to TRBJ1-2; D not resolved. This CDR3 spans 14 amino acids. From germline, CDR1 is MNHNS and CDR2 SASEGT. V lost 1 base and J lost 8, with 14 bases in between. Here the CDR3 reads CASSEGLPSRGYTF. The CDR3 DNA reads as TGTGCCAGCAGTGAAGGACTGCCCTCCAGAGGCTACACCTTC.

Only a few counts were recorded for this clonotype. The chain combines TRBV10-2 with TRBJ1-1; D uncertain. This CDR3 comprises 14 residues. CDR1 is WSHSY and CDR2 is SAAADI in the germline V gene. V lost 7 bases and J lost 3, with 15 bases in between. The CDR3 loop reads CASTSNAGDTEAFF. CDR3 sequence (DNA): TGCGCCAGCACCTCTAACGCCGGGGACACTGAAGCTTTCTTT.

This clonotype was counted at least ten times. The rearrangement uses TRBV11-2 and TRBJ2-1, with 7 bases fitting TRBD1. CDR1 SGHAT and CDR2 FQNNGV come from the germline V gene. The CDR3 covers 14 residues. Germline trimming cut 10 bases from V and 2 bases from J; bases unmatched to any gene: 8. CDR3 DNA sequence: TGTGCCACCCACCGGGACAGAACCTACAATGAGCAGTTCTTC. Translating gives CATHRDRTYNEQFF.

This clonotype was seen ten or more times. This rearrangement joins TRBV9 to TRBJ2-3; 10 nucleotides line up with TRBD1. Unmatched junction bases numbered 2, after V lost 3 bases and J lost 4 bases. The CDR3 is 14 amino acids. Germline assignment: CDR1 SGDLS and CDR2 YYNGEE. As DNA, the CDR3 is TGTGCCAGCAGCGGGGACAGGGGTGCAGATACGCAGTATTTT. It yields the protein CASSGDRGADTQYF.

The sample holds a few counts of this clonotype. The chain is built from TRBV28 and TRBJ1-2; D is uncertain. The V gene lost 4 bases and the J gene lost 6 bases, with 9 bases spanning the gap. Looked up from germline, CDR1 is MDHEN and CDR2 is SYDVKM. The CDR3 has 12 residues. The CDR3, as DNA: TGTGCCAGCAGTTCTACCACTCATGGCTACACCTTC. Translating gives CASSSTTHGYTF.